A single sample gave rise to the 6 T cell receptor beta chains below, sequenced in a study of T cells expressing NK-cell markers. TCRdb reprocessed the 5' RACE reads, with one entry per CDR3 protein and no DNA. The sample has 150,000 or so distinct CDR3 sequences, and its top ten clones hold less than 40%. Source material: blood T cells: a sorted CD56 or NKG2C T cell subset, CD4+ or CD8+ T cells, or bulk PBMC T cells (not recorded which). These receptors came from a woman between 45 and 60 years old in good health.

The chain is built from TRBV9 and TRBJ2-3; TCRdb returns TRBD2, unconfirmable since there is no DNA. This CDR3 has 16 amino acids. Germline CDR1 SGDLS, CDR2 YYNGEE. CDR3 loop: CASSPLAGGPTDTQYF.

The gene calls are TRBV4-1 and TRBJ2-1. Per the germline V gene, CDR1 is MGHRA and CDR2 is YSYEKL. This CDR3 is built from 17 residues. The CDR3 loop reads CASSQDIGRGSVPEQFF.

The chain has TRBV4-1 and TRBJ2-7. CDR3 length equals 16 residues. In germline, CDR1 is MGHRA, CDR2 YSYEKL. The CDR3 loop reads CASSQDLGGYSYEQYF.

The rearrangement links TRBV24-1 to TRBJ2-5; the TRBD1 assignment by TCRdb is unverifiable without DNA. Germline values: CDR1 KGHDR, CDR2 SFDVKD. CDR3 length equals 13 residues. The CDR3 reads CATSEQGQETQYF.

The chain combines TRBV7-9 with TRBJ2-3; TCRdb indicates TRBD2, and absent DNA this call remains unverified. Germline CDR1 is SEHNR and CDR2 is FQNEAQ (reference sequence). CDR3 length: 16 residues. CDR3 region: CASNSLLGEGINTQYF.

CDR3 sequence reads: CASSINWDYQNTGELFF. The chain carries TRBV9 and TRBJ2-2; TCRdb picks TRBD2, but there is no DNA to check that call. The CDR3 totals 17 residues. Germline V gene sequence: CDR1 SGDLS, CDR2 YYNGEE.